This T cell receptor (beta chain) was observed in a study of radiotherapy plus CTLA-4 blockade in lung cancer. Overall study results and limits: Once radiotherapy plus ipilimumab had been given, TCR clones derived from tumor expanded in blood.

Concerning this clone: Its antigen remains unidentified.

This CDR3 is built from 14 residues. Per germline, CDR1 KGHSH and CDR2 LQKENI. The J segment lost 6 bases and the V segment lost 3 bases, leaving 7 bases of the junction unmatched. Only in-frame clones appear in the TCRdb table, and some are missing; sequencing was by immunoSEQ multiplex PCR. Of roughly 88,000 clones detected, 83% appear once; the ten largest clones hold around 0.8%. This specimen consisted of peripheral blood, obtained from a patient treated with radiotherapy plus ipilimumab. V gene TRBV18 combines with J gene TRBJ1-1, with 7 positions matching TRBD1. This TCR came from a human donor with non-small cell lung cancer who had stable disease on radiotherapy plus ipilimumab. CDR3 loop: CASSPLDRMAEAFF. The CDR3 bases are TGTGCCAGCTCACCTTTGGACAGGATGGCTGAAGCTTTCTTT. The variable domain in full, with the rest retrieved from reference TRBV18 and TRBJ1-1, is NAGVMQNPRHLVRRRGQEARLRCSPMKGHSHVYWYRQLPEEGLKFMVYLQKENIIDESGMPKERFSAEFPKEGPSILRIQQVVRGDSAAYFCASSPLDRMAEAFFGQGTRLTVV.